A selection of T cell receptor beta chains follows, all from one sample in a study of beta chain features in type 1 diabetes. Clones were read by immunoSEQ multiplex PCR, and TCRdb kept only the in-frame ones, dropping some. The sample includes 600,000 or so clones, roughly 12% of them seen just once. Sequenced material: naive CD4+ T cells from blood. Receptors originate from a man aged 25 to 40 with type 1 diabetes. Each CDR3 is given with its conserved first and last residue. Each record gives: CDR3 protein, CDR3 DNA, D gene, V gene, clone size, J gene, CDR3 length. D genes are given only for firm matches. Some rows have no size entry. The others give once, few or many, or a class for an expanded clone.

CDR3 protein: CASSPGQGEVGYTF; CDR3 DNA: TGTGCCAGCTCACCGGGACAGGGGGAGGTCGGCTACACCTTC; D gene: TRBD1; V gene: TRBV18; clone size: -; J gene: TRBJ1-2; CDR3 length: 14
CDR3 protein: CASSSGPLGSYNSPLHF; CDR3 DNA: TGTGCCAGCAGCTCGGGGCCACTTGGCTCCTATAATTCACCCCTCCACTTT; D gene: -; V gene: TRBV5-4; clone size: -; J gene: TRBJ1-6; CDR3 length: 17
CDR3 protein: CASTRNLNTEAFF; CDR3 DNA: TGTGCCAGTACGCGTAATCTGAACACTGAAGCTTTCTTT; D gene: -; V gene: TRBV7-2; clone size: -; J gene: TRBJ1-1; CDR3 length: 13
CDR3 protein: CASSPRTVVYEQYF; CDR3 DNA: TGTGCCAGCAGTCCTCGTACCGTAGTCTACGAGCAGTACTTC; D gene: -; V gene: TRBV27; clone size: few; J gene: TRBJ2-7; CDR3 length: 14
CDR3 protein: CASSLNYEGDLNTGELFF; CDR3 DNA: TGTGCCAGCAGCTTAAACTATGAGGGGGACTTGAACACCGGGGAGCTGTTTTTT; D gene: -; V gene: TRBV7-3; clone size: -; J gene: TRBJ2-2; CDR3 length: 18
CDR3 protein: CASRPTGGTEAFF; CDR3 DNA: TGTGCCAGCAGGCCGACAGGAGGGACTGAAGCTTTCTTT; D gene: -; V gene: TRBV5-8; clone size: -; J gene: TRBJ1-1; CDR3 length: 13
CDR3 protein: CASSPTGAHYGYTF; CDR3 DNA: TGTGCCAGCAGCCCGACAGGGGCTCACTATGGCTACACCTTC; D gene: TRBD1; V gene: TRBV7-2; clone size: few; J gene: TRBJ1-2; CDR3 length: 14
CDR3 protein: CSVEDPQGADETQYF; CDR3 DNA: TGCAGCGTTGAAGATCCACAGGGGGCCGACGAGACCCAGTACTTC; D gene: TRBD1; V gene: TRBV29-1; clone size: few; J gene: TRBJ2-5; CDR3 length: 15
CDR3 protein: CASTTLREQFF; CDR3 DNA: TGTGCCAGCACTACTTTGCGTGAGCAGTTCTTC; D gene: -; V gene: TRBV2; clone size: few; J gene: TRBJ2-1; CDR3 length: 11
CDR3 protein: CASRTGEGSPLHF; CDR3 DNA: TGTGCCAGCAGGACAGGGGAGGGTTCACCCCTCCACTTT; D gene: TRBD1; V gene: TRBV2; clone size: -; J gene: TRBJ1-6; CDR3 length: 13
CDR3 protein: CASSLVRGLSYEQYF; CDR3 DNA: TGTGCCAGCAGCTTAGTGCGGGGACTTTCCTACGAGCAGTACTTC; D gene: -; V gene: TRBV7-2; clone size: -; J gene: TRBJ2-7; CDR3 length: 15
CDR3 protein: CASSPGTSGQETQYF; CDR3 DNA: TGTGCCAGCAGCCCCGGGACTAGCGGCCAAGAGACCCAGTACTTC; D gene: TRBD2; V gene: TRBV2; clone size: -; J gene: TRBJ2-5; CDR3 length: 15
CDR3 protein: CSVGGKETQYF; CDR3 DNA: TGCAGTGTTGGGGGAAAGGAGACCCAGTACTTC; D gene: -; V gene: TRBV20-1; clone size: few; J gene: TRBJ2-5; CDR3 length: 11
CDR3 protein: CASSSWTGGNSGANVLTF; CDR3 DNA: TGTGCCAGCAGCTCCTGGACAGGGGGCAACTCTGGGGCCAACGTCCTGACTTTC; D gene: TRBD1; V gene: TRBV5-6; clone size: -; J gene: TRBJ2-6; CDR3 length: 18
CDR3 protein: CAWSSPSIRGLLTVVQETQYF; CDR3 DNA: TGTGCCTGGAGTTCGCCGTCCATCAGGGGCCTCTTGACTGTCGTTCAAGAGACCCAGTACTTC; D gene: -; V gene: TRBV30; clone size: -; J gene: TRBJ2-5; CDR3 length: 21
CDR3 protein: CSVPATSKDDEQFF; CDR3 DNA: TGCAGCGTCCCTGCGACTAGCAAGGACGATGAGCAGTTCTTC; D gene: TRBD2; V gene: TRBV29-1; clone size: few; J gene: TRBJ2-1; CDR3 length: 14
CDR3 protein: CASRPGQLGGADTQYF; CDR3 DNA: TGTGCCAGCAGACCTGGACAGTTGGGAGGCGCAGATACGCAGTATTTT; D gene: -; V gene: TRBV7-2; clone size: -; J gene: TRBJ2-3; CDR3 length: 16
CDR3 protein: CASSVGRGQGSYEQYF; CDR3 DNA: TGTGCCAGCAGCGTAGGGCGAGGGCAGGGTTCCTACGAGCAGTACTTC; D gene: -; V gene: TRBV9; clone size: few; J gene: TRBJ2-7; CDR3 length: 16
CDR3 protein: CSVGSRLLETQYF; CDR3 DNA: TGCAGCGTTGGGAGCAGATTATTAGAGACCCAGTACTTC; D gene: -; V gene: TRBV29-1; clone size: few; J gene: TRBJ2-5; CDR3 length: 13
CDR3 protein: CASSEAPLDVLTF; CDR3 DNA: TGTGCCAGCAGTGAAGCCCCCTTAGACGTCCTGACTTTC; D gene: -; V gene: TRBV6-1; clone size: few; J gene: TRBJ2-6; CDR3 length: 13
CDR3 protein: CASSLEIGAGNTGELFF; CDR3 DNA: TGCGCCAGCAGCCTAGAAATTGGGGCCGGGAACACCGGGGAGCTGTTTTTT; D gene: -; V gene: TRBV4-3; clone size: -; J gene: TRBJ2-2; CDR3 length: 17
CDR3 protein: CASSFRSSPLHF; CDR3 DNA: TGTGCCAGCAGCTTTCGAAGTTCACCCCTCCACTTT; D gene: -; V gene: TRBV13; clone size: few; J gene: TRBJ1-6; CDR3 length: 12
CDR3 protein: CASSLEVWRGYTF; CDR3 DNA: TGTGCCAGCAGCTTAGAGGTTTGGCGCGGCTACACCTTC; D gene: -; V gene: TRBV11-3; clone size: -; J gene: TRBJ1-2; CDR3 length: 13
CDR3 protein: CASSPSGGSSYNEQFF; CDR3 DNA: TGTGCCAGCTCACCTAGCGGGGGGAGTTCCTACAATGAGCAGTTCTTC; D gene: TRBD2; V gene: TRBV18; clone size: -; J gene: TRBJ2-1; CDR3 length: 16
CDR3 protein: CASSLMPGNYGYTF; CDR3 DNA: TGCGCCAGCAGCCTTATGCCGGGAAACTATGGCTACACCTTC; D gene: -; V gene: TRBV5-1; clone size: few; J gene: TRBJ1-2; CDR3 length: 14
CDR3 protein: CASSQRGTANHNSPLHF; CDR3 DNA: TGTGCCAGCAGCCAAAGAGGGACAGCGAATCATAATTCACCCCTCCACTTT; D gene: TRBD1; V gene: TRBV4-2; clone size: -; J gene: TRBJ1-6; CDR3 length: 17